Following are 32 T cell receptor beta chains from one sample sequenced in a study of blood T cells in healthy people across ages (dated by TCRdb to the mid-2010s). Libraries were prepared through 5' RACE. For sequencing, an Illumina HiSeq 2500 was employed. A second PCR of about 6 to 11 cycles was performed with a sample-barcoded 5' primer and a J-beta primer mix. TCRdb passed the public sequencing reads through fastp at Q25 and MiXCR, retaining productive beta sequences. Every CDR3 protein is listed once, alongside the most common genes and DNA of its rows. The sample records around 1.7 million distinct CDR3 sequences, 28% of which are singletons. 7.7% of the sample belongs to the ten largest clones. Sequencing used blood. Every receptor here comes from a young woman in good health.

This clonotype was observed many times. The chain recombines TRBV7-8 with TRBJ2-1; D is perhaps TRBD2 (5 bases). Trimming removed 1 base from V and 2 bases from J, with 9 bases in between. The CDR3 runs to 15 residues. Per germline, CDR1 SGHVS and CDR2 FQNEAQ. Written as DNA, the CDR3 is TGTGCCAGCAGCTTAGGGGCCGGGACCTACAATGAGCAGTTCTTC. Translated: CASSLGAGTYNEQFF.

This clonotype turned up a few times. The chain couples TRBV27 to TRBJ2-1; 8 positions match TRBD1. V dropped 2 bases and J dropped 7; count of bases not matched to a gene: 4. The CDR3 loop spans 14 amino acids. Per the germline V gene, CDR1 is MNHEY and CDR2 is SMNVEV (reference sequence). CDR3 bases: TGTGCCAGCAGTTTAACCTGGACAGGGAATGAGCAGTTCTTC. Its protein is CASSLTWTGNEQFF.

This clonotype has a count of ten or more. The chain uses TRBV4-1 and TRBJ1-1; 7 bases fit TRBD1. The CDR3 length is 16 residues. Trimming cost V 4 bases and J 3 bases; bases outside gene matches: 11. Germline V gene lookup returns CDR1 MGHRA and CDR2 YSYEKL. CDR3 amino acids: CASSPWTGRTDTEAFF. CDR3 bases: TGCGCCAGCAGCCCTTGGACAGGCCGGACGGACACTGAAGCTTTCTTT.

The rearrangement uses TRBV5-6 and TRBJ1-2; D possibly corresponds to TRBD1 (5 bases). Germline V gene sequence: CDR1 SGHDT, CDR2 YYEEEE. This CDR3 comprises 13 residues. With 7 bases removed from V and 3 bases from J, the gap between germline ends came to 13 bases. CDR3 coding DNA: TGTGCCAGCTGGAGACAGCTATACTATGGCTACACCTTC. Protein product: CASWRQLYYGYTF.

The chain is built from TRBV3-1 and TRBJ1-5; no definite D call. There are 13 residues in the CDR3. Germline loops: CDR1 LGHDT, CDR2 YNNKEL (reference sequence). V shed 3 bases and J shed 7 bases, with 10 bases lying between them. CDR3 region: CASSQDLQQPQHF. The CDR3 DNA sequence: TGTGCCAGCAGCCAGGATTTACAACAGCCCCAGCATTTT.

The chain carries TRBV20-1 and TRBJ2-5; no clear D. V was pared by 4 bases and J by 3 bases, with 9 bases between. This CDR3 spans 12 amino acids. CDR1 is DFQATT and CDR2 is SNEGSKA in the germline V gene (reference sequence). CDR3 region: CSATGEKETQYF. As DNA, the CDR3 is TGCAGTGCTACAGGAGAAAAAGAGACCCAGTACTTC.

This clonotype appeared a few times. The rearrangement uses TRBV10-3 and TRBJ1-1, with D unresolved. Per the germline V gene, CDR1 is ENHRY and CDR2 is SYGVKD. This CDR3 spans 13 amino acids. Trimming left V 0 bases short and J 6 bases short, with 8 bases between. CDR3 amino acids: CAISESARAEAFF. CDR3 nucleotides: TGTGCCATCAGTGAGTCGGCTCGAGCTGAAGCTTTCTTT.

The chain couples TRBV12-3 or TRBV12-4 to TRBJ1-5, with unresolved D. CDR3 length: 13 residues. Trimming left V 2 bases short and J 4 bases short, with 6 bases between. The CDR3 region has the DNA TGTGCCAGCAGTTTAACCTTTAATCAGCCCCAGCATTTT. Its translation is CASSLTFNQPQHF.

The chain couples TRBV2 to TRBJ2-3; no definite D call. Germline-derived CDR1 and CDR2 are SNHLY and FYNNEI. V was shortened by 0 bases and J by 4 bases, with 2 bases between the two germline ends. This CDR3 is built from 12 residues. The CDR3 region has the DNA TGTGCCAGCAGTGAAGCTTCAGATACGCAGTATTTT. It codes for CASSEASDTQYF.

The chain employs TRBV20-1 and TRBJ2-7; D may match TRBD1 or TRBD2 (5 bases each). The CDR3 totals 15 residues. Germline values: CDR1 DFQATT, CDR2 SNEGSKA (reference sequence). Trimming cost V 0 bases and J 3 bases, with 15 bases left between them. CDR3 DNA sequence: TGCAGTGCTAGAGATCCCTCGGGACGGAGCTACGAGCAGTACTTC. This codes for CSARDPSGRSYEQYF.

There are a few counts of this clonotype. The rearrangement uses TRBV13 and TRBJ1-1; D remains ambiguous. The CDR3 extends over 16 amino acids. Trimming took 6 bases from V and 7 from J, leaving 24 bases between them. Germline V gene lookup returns CDR1 PRHDT and CDR2 FYEKMQ (reference sequence). CDR3 protein: CASRAIRNMQTIEAFF. The CDR3 nucleotides read TGTGCCAGCAGGGCAATACGGAACATGCAAACAATTGAAGCTTTCTTT.

This clonotype was observed a few times. The chain employs TRBV7-2 and TRBJ1-1; D remains unclear. Trimming took off 0 bases at V and 3 bases at J, with 11 bases between the two ends. CDR1 is SGHTA and CDR2 is FQGNSA in the germline V gene. CDR3 length: 15 amino acids. CDR3 bases: TGTGCCAGCAGCTTAGCGGGAGGATCGGACACTGAAGCTTTCTTT. Translated: CASSLAGGSDTEAFF.

In its sample, this clonotype was seen many times. The CDR3 coding sequence is TGTGCCAGCAGCCCAGGATGGGACGAGCAGTACTTC. Its protein product is CASSPGWDEQYF. This rearrangement joins TRBV14 to TRBJ2-7; D remains unclear. This CDR3 comprises 12 residues. V was shortened by 4 bases and J by 5 bases, with 9 bases between the two germline ends. Germline CDR1 and CDR2: SGHDN and FVKESK.

The chain carries TRBV19 and TRBJ1-4; 8 bases align to TRBD1. This CDR3 contains 13 residues. CDR1 and CDR2 (germline): LNHDA, SQIVND (reference sequence). The ends lost 11 bases at V and 7 bases at J; junction bases unmatched: 9. The CDR3 bases are TGTGCCGCTGAAGACAGGGGATCTGAAAAACTGTTTTTT. Its protein is CAAEDRGSEKLFF.

This clonotype has a handful of counts. The chain recombines TRBV10-3 with TRBJ1-5, with TRBD1 matching 9 bases. Germline V gene sequence: CDR1 ENHRY, CDR2 SYGVKD. This CDR3 contains 13 residues. Trimming took 5 bases from V and 7 from J; bases not matched to a gene: 3. CDR3 in amino acids: CAISSTGGQPQHF. The CDR3 DNA reads TGTGCCATCAGTTCGACAGGGGGACAGCCCCAGCATTTT.

This clonotype has a single count. J is TRBJ1-2 and V is TRBV5-6; D perhaps matches TRBD1 (6 bases). The germline V gene has CDR1 SGHDT and CDR2 YYEEEE. The CDR3 has 14 residues. The V gene lost 0 bases and the J gene lost 6 bases, with 12 bases spanning the gap. DNA of the CDR3: TGTGCCAGCAGCTTGGCATCGGGGGCAAATGGCTACACCTTC. This gives the protein CASSLASGANGYTF.

The chain links TRBV29-1 to TRBJ1-2; TRBD1 agrees at 12 bases. The CDR3 loop spans 14 amino acids. With V trimmed by 4 bases and J by 4 bases, 4 bases remained unmatched. CDR1 is SQVTM and CDR2 is ANQGSEA in the germline V gene. The CDR3 loop is CSVGPGQGAYGYTF. The DNA of the CDR3 is TGCAGCGTTGGGCCGGGACAGGGGGCCTATGGCTACACCTTC.

This clonotype was picked up a small number of times. The chain has TRBV24-1 and TRBJ1-5; 7 nucleotides line up with TRBD1. CDR3 length: 15 residues. V dropped 3 bases and J dropped 3; count of bases not matched to a gene: 4. CDR1 and CDR2 (germline): KGHDR, SFDVKD. CDR3 DNA sequence: TGTGCCACCAGTGATCCCCAGGGGGACAATCAGCCCCAGCATTTT. The encoded protein is CATSDPQGDNQPQHF.

The chain is built from TRBV5-1 and TRBJ2-7, with D possibly matching TRBD2 (6 bases). In germline, CDR1 is SGHRS, CDR2 YFSETQ. With 2 bases removed from V and 2 bases from J, the gap between germline ends came to 17 bases. This CDR3 is 16 amino acids long. The CDR3 here is CASSFTRLGETYEQYF. The CDR3 bases are TGCGCCAGCAGCTTCACGCGACTAGGGGAGACCTACGAGCAGTACTTC.

Of note for this clonotype: Just one base apart from a much larger clone, this may be a read error. The chain is built from TRBV12-3 or TRBV12-4 and TRBJ2-1; 7 bases are a match to TRBD2. V dropped 5 bases and J dropped 10; count of bases not matched to a gene: 17. The length of the CDR3 is 16 residues. The CDR3 bases are TGTGCCAGCAGTCCTAGTCTCTCTAGCGGCTCCTACGAGCAGTTCTTC. Translating it yields CASSPSLSSGSYEQFF.

This chain uses TRBV27 with TRBJ2-2; D ambiguous. Germline V gives CDR1 MNHEY, CDR2 SMNVEV (reference sequence). The CDR3 is 14 residues long. V was cut by 3 bases and J by 3 bases, with 8 bases left in between. DNA of the CDR3: TGTGCCAGCAGTTTGTATGGGTACACCGGGGAGCTGTTTTTT. Residues: CASSLYGYTGELFF.

The chain has TRBV6-5 and TRBJ1-5; tentatively, D is TRBD1 (5 bases). This CDR3 comprises 15 residues. Trimming removed 5 bases at V and 2 bases at J, with 13 bases between. Germline V gene data show CDR1 as MNHEY and CDR2 as SVGAGI. The DNA of the CDR3 is TGTGCCAGCAGTATTCACCGGGACGGCAATCAGCCCCAGCATTTT. Translating it yields CASSIHRDGNQPQHF.

A word on this clonotype: Since a much larger clone is just one base distant, this may be a read error. V usage is TRBV28 and J usage is TRBJ2-7; possibly TRBD1 or TRBD2 for D (5 bases each). Germline CDR1 MDHEN, CDR2 SYDVKM. V lost 6 bases and J 8 bases, leaving 20 bases between the germline ends. The CDR3 loop spans 14 amino acids. CDR3 region: CASRGKGRRDQQYF. CDR3 nucleotide sequence: TGTGCCAGCAGGGGAAAGGGACGTCGGGACCAGCAGTACTTC.

There are many counts of this clonotype. V usage is TRBV7-2 and J usage is TRBJ2-6; D ambiguous. The germline CDR1 and CDR2 sequences are SGHTA and FQGNSA. Trimming shortened V by 5 bases and J by 1 base, and 24 bases separated the two germline ends. CDR3 size: 20 residues. The CDR3 DNA reads TGTGCCAGCAGCCTATACCCGGGCAGCTTCACCAATTCTGGGGCCAACGTCCTGACTTTC. Residues: CASSLYPGSFTNSGANVLTF.

This clonotype was detected many times. The chain couples TRBV13 to TRBJ1-2, with a tentative D call TRBD1 (5 bases). V was trimmed by 8 bases and J by 1 base, leaving 11 bases between them. The CDR3 consists of 13 residues. Germline CDR1 is PRHDT and CDR2 is FYEKMQ (reference sequence). The CDR3 spells CASGGRNNYGYTF. The CDR3 nucleotides are TGTGCCAGCGGGGGACGGAATAACTATGGCTACACCTTC. The variable domain in full, completed from reference TRBV13 and TRBJ1-2, reads AAGVIQSPRHLIKEKRETATLKCYPIPRHDTVYWYQQGPGQDPQFLISFYEKMQSDKGSIPDRFSAQQFSDYHSELNMSSLELGDSALYFCASGGRNNYGYTFGSGTRLTVV.

Concerning this clonotype itself: The junction shows a germline mismatch at one end, possibly a read error. The V call is TRBV7-2, the J call TRBJ1-2; no definite D call. CDR1 and CDR2 (germline): SGHTA, FQGNSA. The CDR3 is 13 residues long. CDR3 sequence: CSSSPSGRAGHTF. CDR3 nucleotide sequence: TGTTCCAGCAGCCCATCAGGTCGGGCAGGTCACACCTTC.

The V call is TRBV19, the J call TRBJ1-1; D not certain. The CDR3 has 14 residues. V lost 5 bases and J 10 bases, leaving 20 bases between the germline ends. Germline V CDR1 and CDR2: LNHDA, SQIVND (reference sequence). In DNA form, the CDR3 reads TGTGCCAGTAGTCCCCCCCGGGGAAAAATTGGAGCTTTCTTT. This gives the protein CASSPPRGKIGAFF. The complete variable domain, with remaining parts taken from reference TRBV19 and TRBJ1-1, reads DGGITQSPKYLFRKEGQNVTLSCEQNLNHDAMYWYRQDPGQGLRLIYYSQIVNDFQKGDIAEGYSVSREKKESFPLTVTSAQKNPTAFYLCASSPPRGKIGAFFGQGTRLTVV.

This clonotype was seen a handful of times. The V gene is TRBV7-2, the J gene TRBJ2-1; TRBD1 agrees at 9 bases. The germline gives CDR1 SGHTA, CDR2 FQGNSA. The CDR3 runs to 16 residues. V dropped 5 bases and J dropped 0; count of bases not matched to a gene: 5. CDR3 coding DNA: TGTGCCAGCAGCCGACCGGGACAGGGCTCCTACAATGAGCAGTTCTTC. It translates to CASSRPGQGSYNEQFF. Looking up the rest from reference TRBV7-2 and TRBJ2-1 gives the full variable domain: GAGVSQSPSNKVTEKGKDVELRCDPISGHTALYWYRQSLGQGLEFLIYFQGNSAPDKSGLPSDRFSAERTGGSVSTLTIQRTQQEDSAVYLCASSRPGQGSYNEQFFGPGTRLTVL.

This clonotype was picked up a small number of times. At one end the junction does not follow the germline gene, possibly because of a read error. V usage is TRBV4-1 and J usage is TRBJ2-1; tentative D call: TRBD1 (6 bases). CDR3 length equals 16 residues. Germline CDR1 MGHRA, CDR2 YSYEKL. For the CDR3, the DNA is TGCGCCAGCAGCCAAGCCCTGGACAGTTCCCACAATGAGCAGTACTTT. Amino acid sequence: CASSQALDSSHNEQYF.

The chain employs TRBV20-1 and TRBJ2-7; 9 bases match TRBD1. Germline V gene sequence: CDR1 DFQATT, CDR2 SNEGSKA (reference sequence). V gave up 0 bases and J gave up 3 bases; unmatched junction bases: 9. This CDR3 contains 16 residues. The CDR3 loop is CSARDDATGGVYEQYF. In DNA form, the CDR3 reads TGCAGTGCTAGAGATGACGCGACAGGGGGGGTCTACGAGCAGTACTTC.

This clonotype came up many times. This rearrangement joins TRBV15 to TRBJ2-4; TRBD1 matches 8 bases. Trimming took 1 base from V and 3 from J; bases not matched to a gene: 5. CDR3 length: 16 residues. Germline lookup yields CDR1 LNHNV and CDR2 YYDKDF (reference sequence). The CDR3 loop reads CATSRATGDGKNIQYF. As DNA, the CDR3 is TGTGCCACCAGCAGAGCGACAGGGGACGGCAAAAACATTCAGTACTTC.

Points on this clonotype: This may come from a read error, since a much larger clone is one base off. This rearrangement joins TRBV6-2 or TRBV6-3 to TRBJ2-7, with TRBD2 as a possible D gene (5 bases). From germline, CDR1 is MNHEY and CDR2 SVGEGT. Trimming removed 5 bases at V and 7 bases at J, with 24 bases between. The CDR3 has 16 amino acids. The chain's CDR3 is CASSPLGIPTGNEQYF. Here the CDR3 DNA reads TGTGCCAGCAGTCCGCTCGGGATTCCGACCGGCAATGAGCAGTACTTC.